These 30 T cell receptor beta chains share one sample of origin, sequenced in a study of STAT3 mutations in large granular lymphocyte leukemia. Antigens of these TCRs are unknown. Regarding the study as a whole: In T-cell large granular lymphocyte leukemia, about half of patients showed multiple immunodominant subclonotypes.

Sequenced by immunoSEQ multiplex PCR; TCRdb stores in-frame clones only, minus some. This table holds over 25,000 clones, around 87% found once. The specimen was peripheral blood mononuclear cells. The source is a man aged 60 to 75 with T-cell large granular lymphocyte leukemia. Some clones in this sample may be carry-over from other donors' samples.

This clone has just a few counts. This chain links TRBV18 with TRBJ1-2, with D perhaps matching TRBD1 (6 bases). This CDR3 spans 12 amino acids. V was clipped by 3 bases and J by 8 bases, with 10 bases between them. CDR1 and CDR2 (germline): KGHSH, LQKENI. The CDR3 is CASSPEGDGYTF. The DNA of the CDR3 is TGTGCCAGCTCACCGGAGGGGGACGGCTACACCTTC.

This clone was counted only a few times. The V call is TRBV19, the J call TRBJ2-5, with 7 bases that match TRBD1. Germline trimming cut 6 bases from V and 1 base from J; bases unmatched to any gene: 2. The CDR3 covers 13 residues. Germline loops: CDR1 LNHDA, CDR2 SQIVND (reference sequence). The CDR3 sequence is CASRRTGQETQYF. Here the CDR3 DNA reads TGTGCCAGTAGGAGGACAGGCCAAGAGACCCAGTACTTC.

The rearrangement links TRBV7-6 to TRBJ2-3; D is uncertain. Deletions cut 5 bases from V and 6 bases from J, with 15 bases between. CDR1 is SGHVS and CDR2 is FNYEAQ in the germline V gene. This CDR3 contains 14 residues. CDR3: CASSQGIRDDTQYF. The CDR3 DNA is TGTGCCAGCAGCCAAGGGATTAGAGACGATACGCAGTATTTT.

The chain combines TRBV6-5 with TRBJ2-5; D tentatively fits TRBD1 or TRBD2 (6 bases each). The CDR3 extends over 13 amino acids. Germline values: CDR1 MNHEY, CDR2 SVGAGI. The V end lost 10 bases, the J end lost 1 base, and 13 bases lay between the germline ends. In nucleotides, the CDR3 is TGTGCCACCGCCGAGGGGGGCCAAGAGACCCAGTACTTC. This codes for CATAEGGQETQYF.

The V gene is TRBV7-2, the J gene TRBJ2-7; D is ambiguous. The CDR3 totals 15 residues. CDR1 and CDR2 (germline): SGHTA, FQGNSA. V was pared by 3 bases and J by 2 bases, with 14 bases between. CDR3 loop: CASSFLGSAPYEQYF. The CDR3 DNA reads as TGTGCCAGCAGCTTTTTGGGATCGGCACCCTACGAGCAGTACTTC.

The chain combines TRBV7-9 with TRBJ1-2, with a possible D match to TRBD1 (6 bases). Germline CDR1 is SEHNR and CDR2 is FQNEAQ (reference sequence). CDR3 size: 13 residues. Trimming cost V 3 bases and J 6 bases, with 11 bases left between them. As DNA, the CDR3 is TGTGCCAGCAGCTTCGACAGGAGTAATGGCTACACCTTC. Protein: CASSFDRSNGYTF.

CDR3 coding DNA: TGTGCCTCCGACCTAGCGGGAGAAACTAAGAGGCAGTACTTC. Residues: CASDLAGETKRQYF. The gene calls are TRBV30 and TRBJ2-7, with 10 bases aligning to TRBD2. Germline V gene data show CDR1 as GTSNPN and CDR2 as SVGIG (reference sequence). The V and J ends lost 7 bases and 9 bases, in that order; junction bases with no gene match: 15. The CDR3 is made up of 14 amino acids.

This chain joins TRBV27 and TRBJ1-3; D perhaps matches TRBD1 (5 bases). The V end was cut by 6 bases, the J end by 0 bases, with 15 bases between. CDR3 length: 16 residues. The V gene's germline CDR1 is MNHEY and CDR2 SMNVEV (reference sequence). The CDR3 DNA reads TGTGCCAGCAGCAGTACCGGGACGGACTCTGGAAACACCATATATTTT. As protein: CASSSTGTDSGNTIYF.

This clone was counted once. CDR3 residues: CASSKSRTGDGLRYEQYF. In DNA, the CDR3 is TGTGCCAGCAGCAAATCCCGGACAGGGGACGGCCTAAGATACGAGCAGTACTTC. V usage is TRBV28 and J usage is TRBJ2-7; the match to TRBD1 covers 9 bases. CDR3 length: 18 residues. Germline CDR1 MDHEN, CDR2 SYDVKM. The junction had 19 bases not matched to a gene; V was cut back by 6 bases and J by 4 bases.

This clone was recorded only once. The chain is built from TRBV6-5 and TRBJ1-1; no clear D gene. Trimming removed 6 bases from V and 7 bases from J, with 15 bases in between. The CDR3 is 13 residues long. CDR1 MNHEY and CDR2 SVGAGI come from the germline V gene. The chain's CDR3 is CASRPTNSGEAFF. CDR3 in DNA: TGTGCCAGCAGGCCGACGAATTCTGGTGAAGCTTTCTTT.

V usage is TRBV19 and J usage is TRBJ1-5; D is undetermined. Germline V gene lookup returns CDR1 LNHDA and CDR2 SQIVND (reference sequence). Between the trimmed V and J ends, which lost 3 bases and 2 bases, there was a span of 11 bases. This CDR3 has 15 amino acids. The chain's CDR3 is CASSIGPHGNQPQHF. In DNA, the CDR3 is TGTGCCAGTAGTATTGGGCCCCATGGCAATCAGCCCCAGCATTTT.

This sequence joins TRBV30 and TRBJ2-7; the D gene is possibly TRBD2 (6 bases). Germline values: CDR1 GTSNPN, CDR2 SVGIG (reference sequence). The length of the CDR3 is 12 residues. Trimming removed 0 bases at V and 7 bases at J, with 10 bases between. The CDR3 here is CAWSVTGSEQYF. In nucleotides, the CDR3 is TGTGCCTGGAGTGTGACCGGGAGTGAGCAGTACTTC.

As DNA, the CDR3 is TGTGCCAGCACCCCTAGGGGCACAGATACGCAGTATTTT. It codes for CASTPRGTDTQYF. The chain uses TRBV6-6 and TRBJ2-3; D is unresolved. V gave up 7 bases and J gave up 1 base, with 9 bases separating them. This CDR3 has 13 residues. Germline V gives CDR1 MNHNY, CDR2 SVGAGI (reference sequence).

The genes are TRBV6-5 and TRBJ2-7, with D possibly matching TRBD1 (6 bases). Trimming took off 1 base at V and 3 bases at J, with 10 bases between the two ends. Germline values: CDR1 MNHEY, CDR2 SVGAGI. The CDR3 runs to 14 residues. The CDR3 reads CASSYWTAGYEQYF. In DNA, the CDR3 is TGTGCCAGCAGTTACTGGACAGCAGGCTACGAGCAGTACTTC.

The chain carries TRBV4-1 and TRBJ2-5; 7 bases fit TRBD1. With 0 bases clipped from V and 2 bases from J, the junction kept 0 bases outside the gene matches. This CDR3 comprises 14 residues. Germline values: CDR1 MGHRA, CDR2 YSYEKL. CDR3 DNA sequence: TGCGCCAGCAGCCAAGAGGACAGGCAAGAGACCCAGTACTTC. It yields the protein CASSQEDRQETQYF.

This clone was picked up one time. The CDR3 protein is CAWSDGYEQYF. CDR3 nucleotide sequence: TGTGCCTGGAGTGACGGCTACGAGCAGTACTTC. The gene calls are TRBV30 and TRBJ2-7; D is ambiguous. Trimming took 1 base from V and 3 from J, leaving 4 bases between them. Germline lookup yields CDR1 GTSNPN and CDR2 SVGIG (reference sequence). CDR3 length: 11 residues.

The DNA of the CDR3 is TGTGCCTGGAGCCTTCACCCAGGGGTAAGGAACACTGAAGCTTTCTTT. Translating it yields CAWSLHPGVRNTEAFF. The V call is TRBV30, the J call TRBJ1-1; tentatively, D is TRBD1 (6 bases). The V end was cut by 3 bases, the J end by 1 base, with 18 bases between. Looked up from germline, CDR1 is GTSNPN and CDR2 is SVGIG (reference sequence). The CDR3 runs 16 residues.

In its sample, this clone was seen a few times. The chain carries TRBV2 and TRBJ2-7; 10 bases agree with TRBD1. The CDR3 length is 15 residues. V gave up 5 bases and J gave up 2 bases; unmatched junction bases: 6. CDR1 is SNHLY, CDR2 FYNNEI, per germline. CDR3 sequence: CASSSRDRGPYEQYF. As DNA, the CDR3 is TGTGCCAGCAGTTCCCGGGACAGGGGTCCCTACGAGCAGTACTTC.

This clone was detected once. The identical CDR3 is also encoded by other nucleotide sequences in the sample. The CDR3 protein is CASSRTGDGYTF. The CDR3 region has the DNA TGTGCCAGCAGCCGAACAGGGGATGGCTACACCTTC. The V and J genes are TRBV7-9 and TRBJ1-2; 7 positions match TRBD1. Trimming at V came to 5 bases and at J to 6 bases, leaving 3 bases not matched to a gene. Germline values: CDR1 SEHNR, CDR2 FQNEAQ (reference sequence). CDR3 length: 12 residues.

This clone was counted a single time. The gene calls are TRBV20-1 and TRBJ1-5; the D is unclear. CDR3 size: 11 residues. Germline CDR1 reads DFQATT; CDR2 reads SNEGSKA (reference sequence). Trimming removed 1 base from V and 6 bases from J, with 4 bases in between. This chain's CDR3 is CSARVGQPQHF. For the CDR3, the DNA is TGCAGTGCTAGAGTGGGTCAGCCCCAGCATTTT.

The chain has TRBV15 and TRBJ2-2, with D possibly being TRBD2 (5 bases). The CDR3 totals 16 residues. V was clipped by 1 base and J by 0 bases, with 9 bases between them. The V gene's germline CDR1 is LNHNV and CDR2 YYDKDF (reference sequence). The CDR3 here is CATSRVSLANTGELFF. In nucleotides, the CDR3 is TGTGCCACCAGCAGAGTGTCACTAGCGAACACCGGGGAGCTGTTTTTT. Supplemented by reference TRBV15 and TRBJ2-2, the full variable domain reads DAMVIQNPRYQVTQFGKPVTLSCSQTLNHNVMYWYQQKSSQAPKLLFHYYDKDFNNEADTPDNFQSRRPNTSFCFLDIRSPGLGDTAMYLCATSRVSLANTGELFFGEGSRLTVL.

The chain is built from TRBV6-6 and TRBJ2-7, with D possibly called TRBD1 or TRBD2 (6 bases each). Looked up from germline, CDR1 is MNHNY and CDR2 is SVGAGI (reference sequence). The ends were cut back, 0 bases at V and 0 bases at J, with 12 bases in the middle. The CDR3 spans 16 residues. CDR3 in amino acids: CASSYSGGVSSYEQYF. For the CDR3, the DNA is TGTGCCAGCAGTTACTCGGGGGGCGTAAGCTCCTACGAGCAGTACTTC.

The V and J genes are TRBV5-1 and TRBJ2-1, with 9 bases aligning to TRBD2. The junction had 6 bases not matched to a gene; V was cut back by 0 bases and J by 8 bases. CDR3 length: 15 residues. CDR1 is SGHRS and CDR2 is YFSETQ in the germline V gene. In DNA, the CDR3 is TGCGCCAGCAGCTTGGCCGGGACTAGCAGCGATGAGCAGTTCTTC. It specifies CASSLAGTSSDEQFF.

The chain carries TRBV29-1 and TRBJ1-2; a weak D match, TRBD1 (6 bases). The CDR3 length is 14 residues. Germline assignment: CDR1 SQVTM and CDR2 ANQGSEA. The V end lost 3 bases, the J end lost 4 bases, and 15 bases lay between the germline ends. The CDR3 bases are TGCAGCGTTGACGGTAGAGGCAGGGGCTATGGCTACACCTTC. Translating gives CSVDGRGRGYGYTF.

This clone was seen a handful of times. This chain uses TRBV5-1 with TRBJ2-5; TRBD1 matches 9 bases. V trimming: 4 bases; J trimming: 2 bases; junction bases outside the gene matches: 3. CDR1 and CDR2 (germline): SGHRS, YFSETQ. This CDR3 comprises 14 residues. The CDR3 nucleotides are TGCGCCAGCAGCCGAGGGACAGGGCAAGAGACCCAGTACTTC. Translating gives CASSRGTGQETQYF. The full variable domain, its missing parts supplied by reference TRBV5-1 and TRBJ2-5, is KAGVTQTPRYLIKTRGQQVTLSCSPISGHRSVSWYQQTPGQGLQFLFEYFSETQRNKGNFPGRFSGRQFSNSRSEMNVSTLELGDSALYLCASSRGTGQETQYFGPGTRLLVL.

The gene calls are TRBV7-8 and TRBJ1-5; D remains unclear. CDR1 SGHVS and CDR2 FQNEAQ come from the germline V gene. CDR3 length: 14 residues. Trimming shortened V by 5 bases and J by 6 bases, and 14 bases separated the two germline ends. CDR3 loop: CASSPREGPQPQHF. The CDR3 region has the DNA TGTGCCAGCAGCCCTCGGGAAGGACCTCAGCCCCAGCATTTT.

This chain links TRBV5-4 with TRBJ2-5; 7 nucleotides line up with TRBD1. The J segment lost 4 bases and the V segment lost 4 bases, leaving 10 bases of the junction unmatched. The germline V gene has CDR1 SGHNT and CDR2 YYREEE (reference sequence). The CDR3 extends over 15 amino acids. This chain's CDR3 is CASSTRGSLGETQYF. The DNA for the CDR3 is TGTGCCAGCAGCACCAGGGGGTCTTTAGGAGAGACCCAGTACTTC. The whole variable domain, filled in from reference TRBV5-4 and TRBJ2-5, reads ETGVTQSPTHLIKTRGQQVTLRCSSQSGHNTVSWYQQALGQGPQFIFQYYREEENGRGNFPPRFSGLQFPNYSSELNVNALELDDSALYLCASSTRGSLGETQYFGPGTRLLVL.

V is TRBV30 and J is TRBJ2-7, with D perhaps TRBD1 (5 bases). V gave up 3 bases and J gave up 0 bases, with 18 bases separating them. Germline V CDR1 and CDR2: GTSNPN, SVGIG (reference sequence). This CDR3 contains 16 residues. This CDR3 is CAWRVRLGAASYEQYF. Here the CDR3 DNA reads TGTGCCTGGAGGGTTCGATTAGGGGCAGCCTCCTACGAGCAGTACTTC.

The gene calls are TRBV29-1 and TRBJ2-3, with 14 positions matching TRBD2. This CDR3 contains 15 residues. With 4 bases clipped from V and 4 bases from J, the junction kept 4 bases outside the gene matches. Germline V gene sequence: CDR1 SQVTM, CDR2 ANQGSEA. As DNA, the CDR3 is TGCAGCGTTGGGGGACTAGCGGGAGCCCCAGATACGCAGTATTTT. It is translated as CSVGGLAGAPDTQYF.

The chain has TRBV5-6 and TRBJ1-5, with unresolved D. V lost 0 bases and J lost 6, with 4 bases in between. The CDR3 has 12 residues. Germline V gene data show CDR1 as SGHDT and CDR2 as YYEEEE. The CDR3 region has the DNA TGTGCCAGCAGCTTGGGGGTTCAGCCCCAGCATTTT. Protein: CASSLGVQPQHF.